This entry describes one T cell receptor beta chain. Antigen specificity is unknown. CDR3 length: 13 amino acids. Trimming took off 4 bases at V and 7 bases at J, with 14 bases between the two ends. Germline V gene sequence: CDR1 SGHRS, CDR2 YFSETQ. The sample originates from a study of OX40 agonist ivuxolimab in advanced cancers. Turning to the study itself: Those enrolled were roughly 85% male, with a mean age of around 57 years and ages from roughly 20 to 90. Findings and caveats of the study: At doses 0.1 to 3.0 mg/kg, CD4+ and CD8+ clones expanded.

Measured with immunoSEQ multiplex PCR; TCRdb has only the in-frame clones, and not every one. Of tens of thousands of clones listed, over 80% are singletons. This chain connects TRBV5-1 to TRBJ1-1; D is possibly TRBD1 (6 bases). The clonotype comes from an adult with an advanced solid tumor such as melanoma, head and neck, liver or kidney cancer. The sequenced sample was CD4+ or CD8+ T cells sorted from blood, obtained in a trial of the OX40 agonist ivuxolimab. The CDR3 region has the DNA TGCGCCAGCAGCAAACAGGGAGTCGTTGAAGCTTTCTTT. This codes for CASSKQGVVEAFF.